This T cell receptor (beta chain) was sequenced in a study of cytomegalovirus exposure and HLA in healthy donors. Study observations and caveats: Most TCR sequences were uncommon, yet certain public TCRs appeared in many donors.

This cohort consisted of healthy bone marrow donors. At collection, donors were nominally healthy, but unrecorded immune exposures were probable. Researchers ran the PCR with 60 Vbeta and 13 Jbeta primers. Original processing methods: In a later analysis, 80 million or so unique TCR beta chains included roughly 11 million shared by two or more donors. TCRdb's copy holds only in-frame clones and misses some; the assay was immunoSEQ multiplex PCR. Clone size and V and J calls were adopted from that table, with D and trimming inferred from the DNA. The profile shows roughly 89,000 clones, about 75% of them singletons. In regard to this clone: The antigen is undetermined.

The germline CDR1 and CDR2 sequences are SGHVS and FQNEAQ. Between the trimmed V and J ends, which lost 3 bases and 5 bases, there was a span of 7 bases. The CDR3 runs 12 residues. The sequence was collected from a man aged 25-45 years in good health and CMV-seropositive. Sequenced sample: PBMCs. The chain is built from TRBV7-8 and TRBJ1-1; no reliable D call. Here the CDR3 reads CASSFRVTEAFF. The CDR3 nucleotides read TGTGCCAGCAGCTTCCGTGTAACTGAAGCTTTCTTT.